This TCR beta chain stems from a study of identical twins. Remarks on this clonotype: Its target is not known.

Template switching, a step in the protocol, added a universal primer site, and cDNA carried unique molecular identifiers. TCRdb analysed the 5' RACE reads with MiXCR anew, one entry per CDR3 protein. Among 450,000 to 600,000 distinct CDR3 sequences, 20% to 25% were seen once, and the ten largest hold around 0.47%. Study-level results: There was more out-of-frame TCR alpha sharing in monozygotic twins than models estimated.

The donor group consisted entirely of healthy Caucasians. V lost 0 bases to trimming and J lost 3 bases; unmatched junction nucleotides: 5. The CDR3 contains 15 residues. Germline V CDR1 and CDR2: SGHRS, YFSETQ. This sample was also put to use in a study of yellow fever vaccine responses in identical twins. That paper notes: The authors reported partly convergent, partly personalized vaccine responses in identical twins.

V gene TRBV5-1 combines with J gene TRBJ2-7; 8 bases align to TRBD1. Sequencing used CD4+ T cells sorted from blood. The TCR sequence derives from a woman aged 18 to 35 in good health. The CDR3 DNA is TGCGCCAGCAGCTTGGAAACAGGGGGTTTCTACGAGCAGTACTTC. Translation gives CASSLETGGFYEQYF.